The 9 T cell receptor beta chains given below trace back to one sample, sequenced in a study of blood T cell repertoires in COVID-19. The table came from immunoSEQ multiplex PCR; TCRdb's copy has only in-frame clones and leaves some out. The sample consists of about 140,000 clones, roughly 86% of them appearing once. Material for sequencing was PBMCs or T cells enriched from blood (not recorded which). These receptors all come from a woman in her forties or fifties with acute COVID-19.

A few counts support this clone. This sequence joins TRBV14 and TRBJ2-1; TRBD2 aligns across 9 bases. Germline CDR1 reads SGHDN; CDR2 reads FVKESK. The CDR3 contains 14 residues. V gave up 4 bases and J gave up 6 bases; unmatched junction bases: 4. CDR3 amino acids: CASSPRTSVNEQFF. The CDR3 DNA is TGTGCCAGCAGCCCCCGGACTAGCGTCAATGAGCAGTTCTTC.

V and J are TRBV30 and TRBJ1-2; possibly TRBD1 for D (6 bases). Trimming stripped 3 bases from V and 5 bases from J, with 13 bases between. The CDR3 extends over 13 amino acids. Germline V lookup: CDR1 GTSNPN, CDR2 SVGIG (reference sequence). The CDR3 nucleotides are TGTGCCTGGAGCAGCGGGACACCGTATGGCTACACCTTC. Its protein is CAWSSGTPYGYTF. The full variable domain, in which reference TRBV30 and TRBJ1-2 provide the parts outside the CDR3, is SQTIHQWPATLVQPVGSPLSLECTVEGTSNPNLYWYRQAAGRGLQLLFYSVGIGQISSEVPQNLSASRPQDRQFILSSKKLLLSDSGFYLCAWSSGTPYGYTFGSGTRLTVV.

This sequence joins TRBV7-2 and TRBJ1-5, with 9 nucleotides matching TRBD1. Trimming cost V 5 bases and J 4 bases; bases outside gene matches: 6. Germline loops: CDR1 SGHTA, CDR2 FQGNSA. The CDR3 contains 15 residues. DNA for the CDR3: TGTGCCAGCAGCCCCTGGACAGGGGAAAATCAGCCCCAGCATTTT. Translating gives CASSPWTGENQPQHF.

The chain uses TRBV7-2 and TRBJ2-3, with 8 bases fitting TRBD2. V was pared by 3 bases and J by 1 base, with 0 bases of the junction left unmatched. CDR3 length: 14 residues. CDR1 is SGHTA and CDR2 is FQGNSA in the germline V gene. The CDR3 sequence is CASSFSGGTDTQYF. The CDR3 region has the DNA TGTGCCAGCAGCTTTAGCGGGGGCACAGATACGCAGTATTTT.

V usage is TRBV6-5 and J usage is TRBJ2-1; TRBD1 aligns across 9 bases. The ends lost 0 bases at V and 8 bases at J; junction bases unmatched: 5. This CDR3 spans 15 amino acids. Germline loops: CDR1 MNHEY, CDR2 SVGAGI. CDR3 protein: CASSYSATGGHEQFF. The CDR3 DNA reads as TGTGCCAGCAGTTACTCTGCAACAGGGGGCCATGAGCAGTTCTTC.

This clone occurred once. V gene TRBV27 combines with J gene TRBJ2-1, with D uncertain. The ends were cut back, 4 bases at V and 0 bases at J, with 7 bases in the middle. The CDR3 runs 14 residues. Per germline, CDR1 MNHEY and CDR2 SMNVEV (reference sequence). The DNA of the CDR3 is TGTGCCAGCAGTTCGGTTGACTCCTACAATGAGCAGTTCTTC. The encoded protein is CASSSVDSYNEQFF.

The chain couples TRBV5-6 to TRBJ2-5; 9 bases are shared with TRBD1. The V and J ends lost 4 bases and 0 bases, in that order; junction bases with no gene match: 7. The CDR3 consists of 16 residues. The germline V gene encodes CDR1 SGHDT and CDR2 YYEEEE. In DNA, the CDR3 is TGTGCCAGCAGCCGAGGGGACAGGGCCTACCAAGAGACCCAGTACTTC. Translated, it gives CASSRGDRAYQETQYF.

The rearrangement joins TRBV27 to TRBJ1-2; possibly TRBD1 for D (5 bases). The CDR3 covers 16 residues. Germline loops: CDR1 MNHEY, CDR2 SMNVEV (reference sequence). The ends were cut back, 2 bases at V and 0 bases at J, with 13 bases in the middle. CDR3 in DNA: TGTGCCAGCAGTTTAGGCGGGGGGGGAGCTAACTATGGCTACACCTTC. This encodes CASSLGGGGANYGYTF.

The chain couples TRBV7-9 to TRBJ2-5, with D maybe TRBD2 (6 bases). V was shortened by 5 bases and J by 5 bases, with 18 bases between the two germline ends. The CDR3 length is 15 residues. Per germline, CDR1 SEHNR and CDR2 FQNEAQ (reference sequence). CDR3 nucleotide sequence: TGTGCCAGCAGCCTATCAACTGGGGAGGCTGAGACCCAGTACTTC. Translation gives CASSLSTGEAETQYF.